This T cell receptor (beta chain) derives from a study of response to subunit inactivated influenza vaccine. Study-wide results and caveats: Authors suggested seasonal influenza vaccinations each recruit few new T cells.

The CDR3 runs 18 residues. V lost 0 bases to trimming and J lost 1 base, with 16 bases between them. Germline CDR1 SGDLS, CDR2 YYNGEE. One entry per CDR3 protein results from TCRdb running MiXCR on the RT-PCR reads. The repertoire has 500,000 to 750,000 distinct CDR3 sequences, about 14% of them found once; the top ten carry approximately 12%. The table lists this clonotype with a few counts. As yet, its antigen is unknown. The clonotype originates from a man in his fifties or sixties who received an inactivated influenza vaccine. Sequencing used PBMCs from blood, obtained 12 days after vaccination. V is TRBV9 and J is TRBJ2-2; either TRBD1 or TRBD2 may supply D (5 bases each). The CDR3 DNA reads TGTGCCAGCAGCGTAGGATTGGTAAGGGGAGTGAACACCGGGGAGCTGTTTTTT. Translation: CASSVGLVRGVNTGELFF.